This TCR beta chain originates from a study of blood T cell repertoires in COVID-19. Study background: Sites across the United States, Italy and Spain contributed samples from acute and convalescent COVID-19. T cells, B-cell-depleted T cells, or PBMCs provided the cDNA or gDNA that served as material.

The CDR3 length is 15 residues. Germline CDR1 and CDR2: SGHRS and YFSETQ. Trimming removed 7 bases from V and 3 bases from J; junction bases left unmatched: 10. Seattle participants joined during active infection and were tracked over time. Original methodology: How many nucleated cells were present was estimated from reference gene primer amplification. The table came from immunoSEQ multiplex PCR; TCRdb's copy has only in-frame clones and leaves some out. V, J and clone size are taken as reported in that table, and D and trimming were inferred from the DNA itself. The sample shows about 350,000 clones, about nine tenths of them seen only once.

The chain links TRBV5-1 to TRBJ2-1; 7 nucleotides line up with TRBD1. The clonotype originates from a man aged 30 to 45 with COVID-19, enrolled during active disease. The sample consisted of peripheral blood. CDR3 sequence: CASRTGTADYNEQFF. The CDR3 DNA reads as TGCGCCAGCCGAACCGGGACAGCGGACTACAATGAGCAGTTCTTC.